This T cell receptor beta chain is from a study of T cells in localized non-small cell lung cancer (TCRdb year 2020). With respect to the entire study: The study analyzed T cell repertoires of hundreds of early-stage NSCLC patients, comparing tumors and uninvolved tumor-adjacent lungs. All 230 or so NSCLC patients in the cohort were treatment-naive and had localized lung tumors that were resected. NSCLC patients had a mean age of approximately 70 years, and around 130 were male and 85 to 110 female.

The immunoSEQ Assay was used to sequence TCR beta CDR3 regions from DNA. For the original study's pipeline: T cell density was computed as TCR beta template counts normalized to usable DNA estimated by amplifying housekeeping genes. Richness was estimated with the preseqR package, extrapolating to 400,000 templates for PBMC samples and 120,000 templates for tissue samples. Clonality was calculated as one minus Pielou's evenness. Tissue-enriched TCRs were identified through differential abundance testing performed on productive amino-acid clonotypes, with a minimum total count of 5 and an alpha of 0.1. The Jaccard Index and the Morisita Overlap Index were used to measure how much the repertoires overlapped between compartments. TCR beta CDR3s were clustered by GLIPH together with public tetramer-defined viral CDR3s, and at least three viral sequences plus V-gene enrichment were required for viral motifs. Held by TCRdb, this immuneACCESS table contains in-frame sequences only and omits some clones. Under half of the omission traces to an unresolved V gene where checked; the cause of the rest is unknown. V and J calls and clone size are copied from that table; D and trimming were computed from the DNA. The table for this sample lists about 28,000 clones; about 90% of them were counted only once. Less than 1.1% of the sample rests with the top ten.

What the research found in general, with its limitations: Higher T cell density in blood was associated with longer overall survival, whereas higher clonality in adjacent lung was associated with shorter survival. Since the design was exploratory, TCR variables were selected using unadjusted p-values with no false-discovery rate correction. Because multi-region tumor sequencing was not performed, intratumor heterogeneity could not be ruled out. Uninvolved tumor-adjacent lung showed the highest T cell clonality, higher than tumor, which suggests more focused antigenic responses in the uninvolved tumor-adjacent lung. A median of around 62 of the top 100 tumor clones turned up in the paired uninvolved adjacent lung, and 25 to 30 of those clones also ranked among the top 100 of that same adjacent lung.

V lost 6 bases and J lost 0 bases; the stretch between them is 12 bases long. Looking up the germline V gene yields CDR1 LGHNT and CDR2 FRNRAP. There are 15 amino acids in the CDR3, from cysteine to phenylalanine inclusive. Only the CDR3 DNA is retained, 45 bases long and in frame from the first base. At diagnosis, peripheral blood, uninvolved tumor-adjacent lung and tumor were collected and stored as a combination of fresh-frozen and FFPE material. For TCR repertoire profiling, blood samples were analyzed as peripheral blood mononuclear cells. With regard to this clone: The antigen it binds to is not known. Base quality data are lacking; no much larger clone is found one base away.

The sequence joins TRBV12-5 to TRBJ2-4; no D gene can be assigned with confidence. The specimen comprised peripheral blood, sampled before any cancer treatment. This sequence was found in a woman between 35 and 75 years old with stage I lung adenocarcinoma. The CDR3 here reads CASGWEPLAKNIQYF. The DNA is TGTGCTAGTGGGTGGGAACCACTAGCCAAAAACATTCAGTACTTC.